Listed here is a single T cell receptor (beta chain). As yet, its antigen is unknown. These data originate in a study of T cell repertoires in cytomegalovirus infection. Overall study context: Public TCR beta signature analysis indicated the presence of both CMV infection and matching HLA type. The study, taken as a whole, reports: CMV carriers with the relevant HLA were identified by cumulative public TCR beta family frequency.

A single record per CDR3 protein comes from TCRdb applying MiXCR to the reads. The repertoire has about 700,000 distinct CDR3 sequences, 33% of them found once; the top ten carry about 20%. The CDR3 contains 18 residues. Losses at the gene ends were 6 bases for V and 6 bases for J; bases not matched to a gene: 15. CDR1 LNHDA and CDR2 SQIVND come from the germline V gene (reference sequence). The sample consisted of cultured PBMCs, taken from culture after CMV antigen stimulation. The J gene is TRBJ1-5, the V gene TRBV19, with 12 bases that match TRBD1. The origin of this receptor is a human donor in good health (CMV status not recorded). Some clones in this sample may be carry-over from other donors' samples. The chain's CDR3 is CASSPMGQGASHGQPQHF. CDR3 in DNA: TGTGCCAGTAGCCCCATGGGACAGGGGGCGTCTCATGGTCAGCCCCAGCATTTT.